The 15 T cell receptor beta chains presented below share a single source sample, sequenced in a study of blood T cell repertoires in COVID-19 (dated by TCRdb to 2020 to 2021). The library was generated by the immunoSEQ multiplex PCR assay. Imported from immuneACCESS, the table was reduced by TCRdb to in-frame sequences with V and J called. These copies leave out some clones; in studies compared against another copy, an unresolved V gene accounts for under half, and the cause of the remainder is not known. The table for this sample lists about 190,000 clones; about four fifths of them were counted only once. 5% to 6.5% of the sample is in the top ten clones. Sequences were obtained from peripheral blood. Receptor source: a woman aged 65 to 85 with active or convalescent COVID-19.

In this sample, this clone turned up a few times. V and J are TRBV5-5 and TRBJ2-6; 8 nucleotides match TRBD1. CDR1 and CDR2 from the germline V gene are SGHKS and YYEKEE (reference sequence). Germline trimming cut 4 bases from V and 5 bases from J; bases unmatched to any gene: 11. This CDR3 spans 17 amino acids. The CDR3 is CASSPMDRATRANVLTF. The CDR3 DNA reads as TGTGCCAGCAGCCCGATGGACAGGGCCACTCGGGCCAACGTCCTGACTTTC.

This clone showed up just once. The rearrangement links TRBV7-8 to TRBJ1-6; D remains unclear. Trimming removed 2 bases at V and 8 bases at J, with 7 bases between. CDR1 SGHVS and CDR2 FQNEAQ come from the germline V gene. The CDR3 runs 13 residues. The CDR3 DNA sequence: TGTGCCAGCAGCTTAAGGAGTGATTCACCCCTCCACTTT. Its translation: CASSLRSDSPLHF. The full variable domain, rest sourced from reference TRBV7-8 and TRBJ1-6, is GAGVSQSPRYKVAKRGQDVALRCDPISGHVSLFWYQQALGQGPEFLTYFQNEAQLDKSGLPSDRFFAERPEGSVSTLKIQRTQQEDSAVYLCASSLRSDSPLHFGNGTRLTVT.

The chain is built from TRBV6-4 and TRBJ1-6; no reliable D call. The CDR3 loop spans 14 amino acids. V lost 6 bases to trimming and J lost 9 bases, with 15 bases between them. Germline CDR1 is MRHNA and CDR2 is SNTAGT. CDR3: CASSREEGTSPLHF. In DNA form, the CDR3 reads TGTGCCAGCAGCCGGGAGGAGGGCACTTCACCCCTCCACTTT.

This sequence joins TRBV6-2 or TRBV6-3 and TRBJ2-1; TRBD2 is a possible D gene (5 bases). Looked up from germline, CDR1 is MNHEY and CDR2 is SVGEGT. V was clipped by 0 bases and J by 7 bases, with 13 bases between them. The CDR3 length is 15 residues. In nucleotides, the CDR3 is TGTGCCAGCAGTTACTCGACTATCCTCCCGAATGAGCAGTTCTTC. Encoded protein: CASSYSTILPNEQFF.

CDR3 in amino acids: CASSESRLGQNNEKLFF. The CDR3 DNA reads TGTGCCAGTAGTGAATCTCGCTTGGGACAGAATAATGAAAAACTGTTTTTT. The rearrangement joins TRBV19 to TRBJ1-4, with 7 bases lining up with TRBD1. Germline assignment: CDR1 LNHDA and CDR2 SQIVND (reference sequence). The V gene end was trimmed by 5 bases and the J gene end by 4 bases; junction bases not matched to a gene: 13. This CDR3 is built from 17 residues.

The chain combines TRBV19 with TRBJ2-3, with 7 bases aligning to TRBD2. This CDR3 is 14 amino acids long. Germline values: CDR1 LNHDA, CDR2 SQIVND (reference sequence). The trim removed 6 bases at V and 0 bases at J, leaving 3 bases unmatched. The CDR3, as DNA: TGTGCCAGTAGGGCGCGGGGGAGCACAGATACGCAGTATTTT. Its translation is CASRARGSTDTQYF.

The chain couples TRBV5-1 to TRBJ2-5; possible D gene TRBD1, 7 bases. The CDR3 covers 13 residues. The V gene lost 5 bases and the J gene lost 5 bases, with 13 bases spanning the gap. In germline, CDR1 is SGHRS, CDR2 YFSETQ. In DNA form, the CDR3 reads TGCGCCAGCAGGTACCCAGGGGGGGAGACCCAGTACTTC. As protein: CASRYPGGETQYF.

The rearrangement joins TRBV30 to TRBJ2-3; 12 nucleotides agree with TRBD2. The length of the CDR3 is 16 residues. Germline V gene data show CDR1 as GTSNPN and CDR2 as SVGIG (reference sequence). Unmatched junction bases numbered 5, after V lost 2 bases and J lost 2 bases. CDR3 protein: CAWSFGLAGNTDTQYF. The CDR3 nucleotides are TGTGCCTGGAGTTTTGGACTAGCGGGGAACACAGATACGCAGTATTTT.

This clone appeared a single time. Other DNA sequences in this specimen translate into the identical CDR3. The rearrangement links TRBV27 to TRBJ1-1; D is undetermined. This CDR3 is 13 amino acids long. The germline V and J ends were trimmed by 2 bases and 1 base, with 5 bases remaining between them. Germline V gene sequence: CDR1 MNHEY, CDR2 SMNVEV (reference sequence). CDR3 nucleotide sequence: TGTGCCAGCAGTTTAAGAGGGAACACTGAAGCTTTCTTT. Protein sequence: CASSLRGNTEAFF.

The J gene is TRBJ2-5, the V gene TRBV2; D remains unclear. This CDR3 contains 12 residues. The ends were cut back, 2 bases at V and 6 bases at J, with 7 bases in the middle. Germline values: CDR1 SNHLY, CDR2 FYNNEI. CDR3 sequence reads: CASSESRQTQYF. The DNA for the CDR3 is TGTGCCAGCAGTGAAAGCAGGCAGACCCAGTACTTC.

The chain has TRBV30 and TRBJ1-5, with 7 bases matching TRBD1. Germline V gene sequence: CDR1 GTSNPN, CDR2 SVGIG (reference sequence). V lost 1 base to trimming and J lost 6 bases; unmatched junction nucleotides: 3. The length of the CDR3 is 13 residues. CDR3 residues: CAWSGQGGQPQHF. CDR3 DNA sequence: TGTGCCTGGAGTGGACAGGGAGGTCAGCCCCAGCATTTT.

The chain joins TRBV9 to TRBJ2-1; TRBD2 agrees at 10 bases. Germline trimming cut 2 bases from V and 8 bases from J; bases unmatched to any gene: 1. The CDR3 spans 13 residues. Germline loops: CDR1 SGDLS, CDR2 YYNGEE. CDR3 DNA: TGTGCCAGCAGCGTGGGACTAGCGCATGAGCAGTTCTTC. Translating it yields CASSVGLAHEQFF.

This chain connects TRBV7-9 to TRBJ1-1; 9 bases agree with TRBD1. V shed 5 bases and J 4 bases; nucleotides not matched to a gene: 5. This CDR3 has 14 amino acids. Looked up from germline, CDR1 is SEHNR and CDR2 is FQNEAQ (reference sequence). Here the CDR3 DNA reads TGTGCCAGCAGCCAACAGGGGGCGCGCACTGAAGCTTTCTTT. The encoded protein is CASSQQGARTEAFF.

The CDR3 sequence: CASSPLPGQGPTDTQYF. The CDR3 DNA reads TGTGCCAGCTCACCACTGCCGGGACAGGGCCCCACAGATACGCAGTATTTT. The chain recombines TRBV18 with TRBJ2-3, with TRBD1 identical over 9 bases. CDR1 is KGHSH and CDR2 is LQKENI in the germline V gene. The junction had 7 bases not matched to a gene; V was cut back by 1 base and J by 2 bases. The CDR3 sequence is 17 residues long.

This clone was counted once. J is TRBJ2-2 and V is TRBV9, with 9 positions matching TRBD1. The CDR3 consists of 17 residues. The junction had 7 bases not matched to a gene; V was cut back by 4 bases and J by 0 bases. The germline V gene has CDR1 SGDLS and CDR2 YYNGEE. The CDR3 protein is CASSPFRTGANTGELFF. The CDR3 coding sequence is TGTGCCAGCAGCCCCTTTCGGACAGGGGCGAACACCGGGGAGCTGTTTTTT.